This T cell receptor (beta chain) is drawn from a study of a mutant IDH1 vaccine in newly diagnosed glioma (TCRdb year 2021). Describing the broader study: Patients were given eight vaccinations, in weeks 1, 3, 5, 7, 11, 15, 19 and 23, which matched visits V03 through V10. Prior to enrollment, standard therapy consisting of radiotherapy alone, temozolomide alone, or radiochemotherapy with temozolomide had been administered to patients, with the combination being received by most patients. Peripheral blood was collected at six visits: V03 (baseline), V05, V07, V10, V12 and V13. Of the roughly 33 treated patients, approximately 60% were male and roughly 38% were female, and a mean age of about 37 years was recorded. Longitudinal TCRB deep sequencing was done for 25 to 30 treated patients, wherever samples were available for exploratory analyses. Vaccination started 4-6 weeks after radiotherapy alone, or was given together with temozolomide cycles in the groups whose treatment included chemotherapy. The investigation overall reported the following: Vaccine-induced immune responses across multiple MHC alleles were detected in roughly 94% of patients. Selection of PBMC samples for TCRB deep sequencing was based on availability. Changes in the top peripheral T cell clonotypes picked up by TCRB sequencing did not appear to be linked to pseudoprogression. It was noted by the authors that analyses of patient blood samples could not be reproduced owing to sample limitations.

The sample's time point, from its label and the paper: week 5, during vaccination. A 20-mer mutant IDH1 peptide at 300 micrograms in Montanide made up each vaccine dose, which was injected subcutaneously together with topical imiquimod. Donors had newly diagnosed WHO grade 3 or 4 IDH1-mutant astrocytomas with loss of nuclear ATRX. The samples were drawn from NOA16, a multicentre, single-arm, open-label phase I trial in Germany that tested a mutant IDH1 peptide vaccine in humans for the first time. Genomic DNA for TCRB sequencing was extracted from EDTA blood using the DNeasy Blood and Tissue Kit. Reading the germline V gene (reference sequence) gives CDR1 SGHNT and CDR2 YYREEE. For this chain, trimming is 3 bases at the V end and 2 bases at the J end, and the number of junction bases without a gene match is 3. The CDR3 starts with the cysteine, ends with the phenylalanine, and has 14 residues. Only the CDR3 region is kept as DNA, spanning 42 bases read in frame from base 1.

With regard to this clone: It lacks a known antigen. No base qualities exist here, and no much larger clone lies one base off it.

The library was produced with the immunoSEQ multiplex PCR assay. Rearranged TCR beta chain sequences were amplified with the hsTCRB Kit following the manufacturer's protocol. TCRB libraries were sequenced on an Illumina MiSeq. The published analysis was carried out like this. The kit vendor's proprietary platform handled demultiplexing, trimming and gene mapping. Held by TCRdb, this immuneACCESS table contains in-frame sequences only and omits some clones. Under half of the omission traces to an unresolved V gene where checked; the cause of the rest is unknown. The V and J calls and clone size were taken over from that table, and D and trimming were inferred from the DNA. The sample includes about 26,000 clones, with around 85% observed a single time. 7.2% of the sample is in the top ten clones.

The TCR sequence derives from a man aged 40-49 years with glioma. Some clones in this sample may be carry-over from other donors' samples. The V and J genes are TRBV5-4 and TRBJ1-1, with TRBD1 identical over 8 junction bases. This specimen consisted of PBMCs, obtained from a glioma patient whose treatment included an IDH1 peptide vaccine. The CDR3 protein is CASSYRGANTEAFF. The nucleotides read TGTGCCAGCAGCTACAGGGGGGCCAACACTGAAGCTTTCTTT.